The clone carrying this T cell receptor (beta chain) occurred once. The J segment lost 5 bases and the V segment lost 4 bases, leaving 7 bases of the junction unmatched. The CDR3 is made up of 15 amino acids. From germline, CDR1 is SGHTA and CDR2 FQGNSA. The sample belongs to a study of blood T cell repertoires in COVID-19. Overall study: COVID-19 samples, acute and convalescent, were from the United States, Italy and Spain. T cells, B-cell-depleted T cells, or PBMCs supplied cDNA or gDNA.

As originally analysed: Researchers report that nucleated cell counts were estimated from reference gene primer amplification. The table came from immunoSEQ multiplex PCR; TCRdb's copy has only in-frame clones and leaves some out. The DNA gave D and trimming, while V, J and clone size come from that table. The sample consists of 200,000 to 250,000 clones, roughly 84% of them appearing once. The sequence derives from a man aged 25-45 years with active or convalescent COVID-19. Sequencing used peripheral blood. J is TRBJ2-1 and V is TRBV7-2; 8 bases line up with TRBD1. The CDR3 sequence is CASSSRDRPDNEQFF. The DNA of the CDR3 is TGTGCCAGCAGCTCCCGGGACAGGCCCGACAATGAGCAGTTCTTC.